One and the same sample provided the 17 T cell receptor beta chains below, sequenced in a study of shared clonotypes between healthy human individuals. Using immunoSEQ multiplex PCR, the repertoire was profiled, and TCRdb retains in-frame clones only, with some absent. The profile shows some 2.3 million clones, 90% to 95% of them singletons. Sample: naive CD4+ T cells from PBMCs. Indicated subset: CD45RA+ positively selected. These receptors originate from a man in his late teens or twenties in good health. Some clones in this sample may be carry-over from other donors' samples.

V gene TRBV9 combines with J gene TRBJ2-3; either TRBD1 or TRBD2 may fit D (5 bases each). From germline, CDR1 is SGDLS and CDR2 YYNGEE. The CDR3 covers 13 residues. Trimming took 6 bases from V and 4 from J, leaving 12 bases between them. The CDR3 DNA sequence: TGTGCCAGCACCTTGGGGGTGGCAGATACGCAGTATTTT. Residues: CASTLGVADTQYF. Together with reference TRBV9 and TRBJ2-3, the CDR3 gives the full variable domain: DSGVTQTPKHLITATGQRVTLRCSPRSGDLSVYWYQQSLDQGLQFLIQYYNGEERAKGNILERFSAQQFPDLHSELNLSSLELGDSALYFCASTLGVADTQYFGPGTRLTVL.

The table lists this clone with a count of one. The chain joins TRBV6-5 to TRBJ1-1, with D possibly matching TRBD1 (5 bases). This CDR3 is built from 14 residues. Trimming shortened V by 8 bases and J by 5 bases, and 18 bases separated the two germline ends. Germline V gives CDR1 MNHEY, CDR2 SVGAGI. The CDR3 here is CASVRGRSGTEAFF. The CDR3 DNA reads as TGTGCCAGCGTTAGGGGTCGCAGTGGAACTGAAGCTTTCTTT.

The rearrangement joins TRBV27 to TRBJ1-2, with 7 nucleotides matching TRBD1. The CDR3 contains 15 residues. From germline, CDR1 is MNHEY and CDR2 SMNVEV (reference sequence). Germline trimming cut 2 bases from V and 5 bases from J; bases unmatched to any gene: 8. CDR3: CASSLTPGTAYGYTF. CDR3 nucleotides: TGTGCCAGCAGTTTAACTCCCGGGACAGCTTATGGCTACACCTTC.

This chain joins TRBV5-5 and TRBJ2-3; the D gene is possibly TRBD2 (5 bases). V gave up 5 bases and J gave up 0 bases, with 10 bases separating them. The germline V gene encodes CDR1 SGHKS and CDR2 YYEKEE (reference sequence). The length of the CDR3 is 14 residues. CDR3 sequence reads: CASREWTSTDTQYF. For the CDR3, the DNA is TGTGCCAGCAGGGAATGGACTAGCACAGATACGCAGTATTTT.

The chain carries TRBV6-1 and TRBJ2-2, with D hard to call. Trimming pared 6 bases from V and 2 bases from J, leaving 13 bases between. The length of the CDR3 is 15 residues. Germline V gene data show CDR1 as MNHNS and CDR2 as SASEGT. The CDR3 nucleotides read TGTGCCAGCAGCCCTTGGTCCCTTAACACCGGGGAGCTGTTTTTT. This codes for CASSPWSLNTGELFF.

The genes are TRBV5-6 and TRBJ2-7; 8 bases align to TRBD2. This CDR3 is built from 17 residues. Per germline, CDR1 SGHDT and CDR2 YYEEEE. V lost 4 bases to trimming and J lost 0 bases; unmatched junction nucleotides: 12. The CDR3 DNA reads as TGTGCCAGCAGCGAGCCCCCTTCGGGAGGGGCCTCCTACGAGCAGTACTTC. Protein: CASSEPPSGGASYEQYF.

This chain uses TRBV28 with TRBJ1-2, with D unclear. The ends were cut back, 3 bases at V and 4 bases at J, with 12 bases in the middle. From germline, CDR1 is MDHEN and CDR2 SYDVKM. The CDR3 has 14 residues. This CDR3 reads CASSFTAVTYGYTF. CDR3 nucleotide sequence: TGTGCCAGCAGTTTCACCGCCGTTACCTATGGCTACACCTTC.

The chain joins TRBV7-2 to TRBJ2-1; 12 nucleotides align to TRBD2. The length of the CDR3 is 17 residues. Unmatched junction bases numbered 6, after V lost 4 bases and J lost 2 bases. In germline, CDR1 is SGHTA, CDR2 FQGNSA. CDR3 region: CASSWRTSGIPYNEQFF. The CDR3 DNA is TGTGCCAGCAGCTGGAGGACTAGCGGGATTCCCTACAATGAGCAGTTCTTC.

As regards this clone: Other DNA sequences in the sample encode the same CDR3. The chain combines TRBV9 with TRBJ2-5; TRBD2 aligns across 9 bases. The V gene's germline CDR1 is SGDLS and CDR2 YYNGEE. V lost 0 bases and J lost 0; bases outside the gene matches: 3. This CDR3 is built from 16 residues. In nucleotides, the CDR3 is TGTGCCAGCAGCGTAGGTCTAGCGGGGCACCAAGAGACCCAGTACTTC. This translates into CASSVGLAGHQETQYF.

V and J are TRBV9 and TRBJ2-3; TRBD2 is a possible D gene (5 bases). CDR1 and CDR2 from the germline V gene are SGDLS and YYNGEE. CDR3 length: 15 residues. V shed 4 bases and J shed 6 bases, with 18 bases lying between them. The CDR3: CASSIRPAGEDTQYF. The CDR3 coding sequence is TGTGCCAGCAGCATAAGGCCCGCGGGTGAGGATACGCAGTATTTT. Filled out from reference TRBV9 and TRBJ2-3, the complete variable domain reads DSGVTQTPKHLITATGQRVTLRCSPRSGDLSVYWYQQSLDQGLQFLIQYYNGEERAKGNILERFSAQQFPDLHSELNLSSLELGDSALYFCASSIRPAGEDTQYFGPGTRLTVL.

This rearrangement joins TRBV9 to TRBJ2-1; TRBD2 is a possible D gene (6 bases). The CDR3 consists of 16 residues. Germline CDR1 reads SGDLS; CDR2 reads YYNGEE. V was shortened by 2 bases and J by 6 bases, with 18 bases between the two germline ends. The CDR3 DNA is TGTGCCAGCAGCGTCGTCGGGAGTAGTCCCGTCAATGAGCAGTTCTTC. Translation: CASSVVGSSPVNEQFF. The whole variable domain, remainder taken from reference TRBV9 and TRBJ2-1, is DSGVTQTPKHLITATGQRVTLRCSPRSGDLSVYWYQQSLDQGLQFLIQYYNGEERAKGNILERFSAQQFPDLHSELNLSSLELGDSALYFCASSVVGSSPVNEQFFGPGTRLTVL.

This clone came up once. The gene calls are TRBV5-4 and TRBJ2-1; D uncertain. The CDR3 is 15 residues long. CDR1 is SGHNT, CDR2 YYREEE, per germline (reference sequence). V was clipped by 4 bases and J by 0 bases, with 11 bases between them. DNA of the CDR3: TGTGCCAGCAGCCTGGATAAGAGCTCCTACAATGAGCAGTTCTTC. Its translation is CASSLDKSSYNEQFF.

In the case of this clone: Other DNA sequences in this sample translate to the same CDR3. The chain has TRBV5-6 and TRBJ2-7; tentatively, D is TRBD2 (6 bases). From germline, CDR1 is SGHDT and CDR2 YYEEEE. Between the trimmed V and J ends, which lost 4 bases and 1 base, there was a span of 6 bases. The CDR3 is 12 amino acids. CDR3 sequence reads: CASSRGSYEQYF. In nucleotides, the CDR3 is TGTGCCAGCAGCCGGGGGTCCTACGAGCAGTACTTC.

The chain joins TRBV7-3 to TRBJ1-2, with 10 bases aligning to TRBD1. CDR3 length: 14 residues. The germline CDR1 and CDR2 sequences are SGHTA and FQGTGA. J lost 7 bases, V lost 5 bases, and 7 bases had no gene match. CDR3 protein: CASSPTGGQGGYTF. The CDR3 DNA reads TGTGCCAGCAGCCCGACAGGGGGCCAGGGTGGCTACACCTTC.

This chain uses TRBV5-1 with TRBJ1-1; 7 bases match TRBD1. Germline trimming cut 2 bases from V and 4 bases from J; bases unmatched to any gene: 8. This CDR3 spans 15 amino acids. Germline V gene lookup returns CDR1 SGHRS and CDR2 YFSETQ. The DNA for the CDR3 is TGCGCCAGCAGCTTAGTGGACAGGTCGTTCACTGAAGCTTTCTTT. Its protein is CASSLVDRSFTEAFF.

The chain combines TRBV2 with TRBJ1-2; D not certain. The germline V and J ends were trimmed by 9 bases and 1 base, with 12 bases remaining between them. Germline CDR1 is SNHLY and CDR2 is FYNNEI. This CDR3 contains 13 residues. CDR3 amino acids: CASVISRNYGYTF. The CDR3 nucleotides read TGTGCCAGTGTAATTTCCCGTAACTATGGCTACACCTTC.

The CDR3: CASLPTLGLAVNNEQFF. The CDR3, as DNA: TGTGCCAGTCTCCCCACCCTAGGACTAGCGGTTAACAATGAGCAGTTCTTC. The rearrangement joins TRBV19 to TRBJ2-1, with 10 bases matching TRBD2. The CDR3 spans 17 residues. The ends lost 8 bases at V and 5 bases at J; junction bases unmatched: 15. Germline loops: CDR1 LNHDA, CDR2 SQIVND (reference sequence).